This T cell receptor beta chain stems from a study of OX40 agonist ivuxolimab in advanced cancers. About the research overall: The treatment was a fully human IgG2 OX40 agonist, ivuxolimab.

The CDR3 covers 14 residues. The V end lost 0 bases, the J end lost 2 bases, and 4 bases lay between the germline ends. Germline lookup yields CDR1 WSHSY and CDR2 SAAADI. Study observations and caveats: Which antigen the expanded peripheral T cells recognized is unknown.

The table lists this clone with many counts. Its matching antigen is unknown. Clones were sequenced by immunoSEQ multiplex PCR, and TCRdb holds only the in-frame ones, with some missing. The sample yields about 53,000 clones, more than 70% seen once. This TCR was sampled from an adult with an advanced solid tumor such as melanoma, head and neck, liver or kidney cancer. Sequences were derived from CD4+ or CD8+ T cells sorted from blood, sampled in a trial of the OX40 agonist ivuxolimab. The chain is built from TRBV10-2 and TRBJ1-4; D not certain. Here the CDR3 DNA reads TGCGCCAGCAGTGAGTCGCTGACTAATGAAAAACTGTTTTTT. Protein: CASSESLTNEKLFF.